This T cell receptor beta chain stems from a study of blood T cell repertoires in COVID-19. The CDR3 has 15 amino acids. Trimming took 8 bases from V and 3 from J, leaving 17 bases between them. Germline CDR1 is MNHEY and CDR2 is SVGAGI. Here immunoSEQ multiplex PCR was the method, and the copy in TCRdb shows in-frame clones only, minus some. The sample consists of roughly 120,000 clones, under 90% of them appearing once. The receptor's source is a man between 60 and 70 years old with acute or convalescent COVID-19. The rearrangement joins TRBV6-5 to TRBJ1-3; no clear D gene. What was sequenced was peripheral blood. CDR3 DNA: TGTGCCAGCTCTTTAGGCGGCCGGGGTGGAAACACCATATATTTT. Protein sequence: CASSLGGRGGNTIYF.